This TCR beta chain derives from a study of metastatic and nonmetastatic thyroid tumors. The wider study: Across blood and tumor or nodule tissue, repertoires from malignant and benign thyroid patients were compared with one another.

TCRdb ran MiXCR on the PCR reads. The sample includes more than 85,000 clones, around 7.8% of them seen just once. Study-level findings and limits: In blood and tumor, TCR beta diversity was reportedly significantly higher in malignant thyroid tumors than in benign nodules.

Prior to thyroid surgery, none of the patients had received any treatment. This clone appeared many times. Its target is not known. Germline assignment: CDR1 MDHEN and CDR2 SYDVKM. V dropped 6 bases and J dropped 5; count of bases not matched to a gene: 9. The CDR3 is 15 amino acids. The chain recombines TRBV28 with TRBJ1-2; 10 bases are a match to TRBD1. This TCR derives from a female donor with papillary thyroid cancer or a benign thyroid nodule (not recorded which). Some clones in this sample may be carry-over from other donors' samples. The specimen was blood. CDR3 region: CASSLLDRGEYGYTF. CDR3 DNA sequence: TGTGCCAGCAGCCTGTTGGACAGGGGGGAATATGGCTACACCTTC.